The rows below give T cell receptor beta chains drawn from one sample of a study of T cells in Graves' hyperthyroidism and ophthalmopathy. TCRdb processed the multiplex PCR reads anew with MiXCR; each CDR3 protein has one entry. The sample consists of around 500,000 distinct CDR3 sequences, 12% to 15% of them appearing once. Material for sequencing was blood. These receptors originate from a woman aged 40 to 55 with Graves' hyperthyroidism. CDR3s include the opening cysteine and the closing phenylalanine or tryptophan. The D gene is left open where the match is weak.

>.|TRBV5-1
CASSLDEGTYEQYF
>TRBD1|TRBV20-1
CSAGGQGAYEQFF
>.|TRBV4-1
CASSQAASGVREQFF
>.|TRBV20-1
CSASLRGGNTEAFF
>.|TRBV7-3
CASSLGGSQDTQYF
>.|TRBV4-2
CASSQDGWENEQFF
>.|TRBV9
CASSVAPGINTGELFF
>.|TRBV27
CASSLGGSGNTIYF
>TRBD1|TRBV14
CASSQTRQGISEAFF
>.|TRBV6-1
CASSGGTLYEQYF
>.|TRBV2
CATSGLSTDTQYF
>.|TRBV19
CASSIGQAMSSYEQYF
>TRBD2|TRBV5-5
CASSYQPAGGNEQFF
>TRBD1|TRBV27
CASSLIGQDNQPQHF
>TRBD2|TRBV7-9
CASSRLALNTGELFF
>TRBD2|TRBV5-4
CASSYHFSGSGIEQFF
>.|TRBV15
CATSHGWEPNTGELFF
>.|TRBV6-1
CASGKLGYQETQYF
>TRBD1|TRBV2
CASSETGVTNEKLFF
>.|TRBV7-8
CASSLGTNSPLHF
>.|TRBV2
CASCPRGAYEQYF
>TRBD2|TRBV4-1
CASSQGLAGLVETQYF
>.|TRBV24-1
CATSDLRGDYGYTF
>.|TRBV28
CASSFLKYEQYF
>.|TRBV28
CASSFPQGAATYNEQFF
>.|TRBV4-1
CASSQALRPGGAEAFF
>TRBD2|TRBV7-2
CASSSTSGRGQETQYF
>TRBD2|TRBV20-1
CSAVSGSDYNEQFF
>.|TRBV11-2
CASSLEGWEKETQYF
>TRBD1|TRBV2
CASSEDRSTNEKLFF
>.|TRBV12-3/TRBV12-4
CASSADRHSNEKLFF
>.|TRBV27
CASSLQGSYEQFF
>TRBD2|TRBV10-3
CAITTSGTYNEQFF
>TRBD1|TRBV30
CAWTPKLGTGDNYGYTF
>.|TRBV6-1
CASLWEQASPYNEQFF
>TRBD1|TRBV19
CASTAPDGTGDRHTQYF
>TRBD1|TRBV27
CASRQPGQGAYEQYF
>TRBD2|TRBV20-1
CSARGLAGIVDTQYF
>TRBD1|TRBV14
CASSKGTAFTGYTF
>TRBD1|TRBV7-9
CASSEPGQTTDTQYF
>TRBD2|TRBV11-3
CASSPAGRGDNEQFF
>TRBD1|TRBV6-5
CASRGTAMNTEAFF
>.|TRBV3-1
CASSRGLSGSSYEQYF
>.|TRBV24-1
CATSIRGRGGTDTQYF
>TRBD1|TRBV6-1
CASTPVRQGATGELFF
>.|TRBV4-1
CASSQGGRVSSEQYF
>.|TRBV10-2
CASSRGKQETQYF
>TRBD2|TRBV11-3
CASSTPLAGAWETQYF
>TRBD2|TRBV4-2
CASSQGHALAGDLAGELFF
>.|TRBV20-1
CSARDRLSENQYF
>.|TRBV5-1
CASSSAYSGANVLTF
>.|TRBV10-3
CAISASHEQYF
>.|TRBV20-1
CSARGDDLYEQYF
>.|TRBV28
CASSLTVPYEQYF
>TRBD1|TRBV28
CATRGQGDPGANVLTF
>TRBD2|TRBV19
CASRLAGVGGSYNEQFF
>TRBD1|TRBV5-1
CASSWTGTGTYEQYF
>.|TRBV20-1
CSATGFGMGYTF
>.|TRBV7-8
CASSLVQGNTDTQYF